These T cell receptor beta chains were read from a single sample in a study of vaccination effects on CD4 cells after COVID-19. Their antigen targets remain unknown. Libraries were prepared by immunoSEQ multiplex PCR; TCRdb keeps only in-frame clonotypes and omits some of them. The data hold tens of thousands of clones, with approximately 80% observed a single time. Sample: CD4+ T cells from PBMCs cultured with HCoV-NL63 spike peptides, taken before COVID-19 vaccination. These receptors were obtained from a human donor who received a COVID-19 vaccine. Both conserved end residues are part of each CDR3. Clone size, where shown, is once, few, many, or a class for clones that have expanded.

CDR3: CASSRESKGNTEAFF; size: .; V: TRBV18
CDR3: CATSRDRRNTGELFF; size: .; V: TRBV19
CDR3: CASSLVPRLGGETQYF; size: .; V: TRBV5-1
CDR3: CAWSFGTGSGNTIYF; size: .; V: TRBV30
CDR3: CASSRDGVEGNTIYF; size: few; V: TRBV11-3
CDR3: CASIGTGNTIYF; size: few; V: TRBV2
CDR3: CASSGGQRPYGYTF; size: .; V: TRBV6-6
CDR3: CSGRPGQGVGGDTQYF; size: once; V: TRBV29-1
CDR3: CASSLVINEKLFF; size: .; V: TRBV12-3/TRBV12-4
CDR3: CASSFGATNEKLFF; size: .; V: TRBV28
CDR3: CASSEDGQETQYF; size: once; V: TRBV2
CDR3: CASSIMTDQNTEAFF; size: .; V: TRBV9
CDR3: CSASDQPGTPQHF; size: few; V: TRBV20-1
CDR3: CASSYKVPGNTIYF; size: few; V: TRBV6-6
CDR3: CASSRGPRGNQPQHF; size: once; V: TRBV7-2
CDR3: CASRISDRENTGELFF; size: .; V: TRBV28
CDR3: CASSLEVRGGDTQYF; size: .; V: TRBV5-1
CDR3: CASSYFGTGGAGQPQHF; size: .; V: TRBV6-2/TRBV6-3
CDR3: CASSPTDVGAGELFF; size: few; V: TRBV7-3
CDR3: CASSFTGTGGETQYF; size: .; V: TRBV2
CDR3: CASSVERGYTEAFF; size: .; V: TRBV2
CDR3: CAISESWTSGGGYEQFF; size: .; V: TRBV10-3
CDR3: CASSFNRGADTQYF; size: few; V: TRBV27
CDR3: CASGRPDVGSYGYTF; size: .; V: TRBV12-5
CDR3: CASRAPPGETQYF; size: once; V: TRBV10-3
CDR3: CAISEAGETEAFF; size: .; V: TRBV10-3
CDR3: CAISQTVQETQYF; size: .; V: TRBV10-3
CDR3: CASSYDRVYNSPLHF; size: .; V: TRBV6-5
CDR3: CASSTHRGRTDTQYF; size: .; V: TRBV6-5
CDR3: CAISESKGHGYTF; size: .; V: TRBV10-3
CDR3: CASSLETHQGYTF; size: .; V: TRBV7-2
CDR3: CASSFTAQETQYF; size: .; V: TRBV5-1
CDR3: CASSTRWGGALTANTGELFF; size: few; V: TRBV27
CDR3: CASSLDRANTEAFF; size: few; V: TRBV10-2
CDR3: CASSWISGTALAKEKLFF; size: .; V: TRBV5-8
CDR3: CASSLKWGEGAPETQYF; size: .; V: TRBV7-6
CDR3: CASSPLPLTGKSYIQYF; size: .; V: TRBV5-5
CDR3: CASSVGVGGITDTQYF; size: once; V: TRBV9